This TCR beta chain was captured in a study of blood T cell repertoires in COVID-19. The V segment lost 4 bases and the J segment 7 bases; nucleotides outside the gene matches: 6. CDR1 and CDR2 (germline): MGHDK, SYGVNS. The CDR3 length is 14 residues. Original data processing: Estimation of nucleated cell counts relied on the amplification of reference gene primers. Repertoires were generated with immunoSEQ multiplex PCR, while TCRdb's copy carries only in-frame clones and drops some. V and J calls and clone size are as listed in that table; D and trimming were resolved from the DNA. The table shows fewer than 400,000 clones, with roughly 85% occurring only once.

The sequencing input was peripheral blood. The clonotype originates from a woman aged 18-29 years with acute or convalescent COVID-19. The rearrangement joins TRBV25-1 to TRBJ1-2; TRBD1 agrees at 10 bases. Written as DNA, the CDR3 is TGTGCCAGCAGTGCAGGGACAGGGGTCGGTGGCTACACCTTC. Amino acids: CASSAGTGVGGYTF.